The sequence of this T cell receptor beta chain was determined in a study of OX40 agonist ivuxolimab in advanced cancers. The wider study: Those enrolled were 70% to 85% male, with a mean age of approximately 60 years and ages from about 20 to 85.

The CDR3 totals 14 residues. V lost 2 bases and J 8 bases, leaving 15 bases between the germline ends. Generated by immunoSEQ multiplex PCR, the TCRdb table keeps only in-frame clones and is missing some. Of just over 20,000 clones in the sample, approximately 90% were seen once. This sequence joins TRBV6-7 and TRBJ1-2, with no clear D. TRBV6-7 is an ORF, with its function uncertain. The input for sequencing was CD4+ or CD8+ T cells sorted from blood, taken in a trial of the OX40 agonist ivuxolimab. The receptor was isolated from an adult with an advanced solid tumor such as melanoma, head and neck, liver or kidney cancer. CDR3 coding DNA: TGTGCCAGCAGTTACCCCCAGAGGGAAAGGGGCTACACCTTC. Its protein product is CASSYPQRERGYTF.